This TCR beta chain was identified during a study of T cells after yellow fever vaccination. TCRdb reanalysed the 5' RACE reads using MiXCR and keeps one entry per CDR3 protein. This table holds tens of thousands of distinct CDR3 sequences, approximately 4.9% found once. The CDR3 is made up of 15 amino acids. CDR1 is LNHDA, CDR2 SQIVND, per germline (reference sequence). The V end was cut by 4 bases, the J end by 5 bases, with 14 bases between. This clonotype was recorded a few times. Findings and caveats of the study: At 95% to 97% for CD4 and roughly 87% for CD8, most primary-vaccination clones showed up again after the booster.

The chain combines TRBV19 with TRBJ2-2, with D possibly being TRBD1 (6 bases). The input for sequencing was PBMCs, either bulk or a sorted T-cell subset (CD4+, CD8+, memory, or dextramer-sorted; not recorded which), taken on the day of the yellow fever booster vaccination. This TCR derives from a young man who received the YFV17D yellow fever vaccine. The CDR3 DNA follows: TGTGCCAGTAGTAAAGGACAGATTGGGACCGGGGAGCTGTTTTTT. It encodes CASSKGQIGTGELFF.